Sequencing of this T cell receptor (beta chain) was carried out in a study of siplizumab effects on memory and regulatory T cells. Study-level findings and limits: Siplizumab gave mappable alloreactive CD4+ clones an average Treg-derived fraction of under 70%, against 26.9% in controls.

Per individual sample, 95,000 to 100,000 TCR templates were assayed. TCRdb's table, derived via immunoSEQ multiplex PCR, lists solely in-frame clones and lacks some. This table holds 100,000 or so clones, about 92% found once. Turning to this clone: Antigen unknown.

The CDR3 sequence is 14 residues long. Looked up from germline, CDR1 is SGHRS and CDR2 is YFSETQ. Trimming at V came to 4 bases and at J to 6 bases, leaving 8 bases not matched to a gene. The chain recombines TRBV5-1 with TRBJ2-3, with 7 nucleotides matching TRBD1. Sequenced material: Tregs sorted from blood. The source is a human donor in good health. In nucleotides, the CDR3 is TGCGCCAGCAGCATTGACAGGGCCGAGGATACGCAGTATTTT. Translated, it gives CASSIDRAEDTQYF.